This T cell receptor (beta chain) emerged from a study of tumor-infiltrating lymphocytes in primary liver carcinoma. About the study: Between about 4 and 11 cm across, the tumors were all of stage T1-T3 N0M0. Study conclusions and caveats: Roughly 7.5-24% of top clones, and no more, occurred in all five tumor regions.

The length of the CDR3 is 16 residues. Germline-derived CDR1 and CDR2 are MGHRA and YSYEKL. Co-extracted RNA and DNA came from roughly 20-30 mg of unsorted bulk tissue. For each tumor, five separate regions were sampled. A constant-region primer primed TCR beta cDNA synthesis from about 0.55 ug of total RNA. Amplification in three nested multiplex PCR rounds with slightly modified ARM-PCR gave rise to TCR beta libraries. The first two PCR rounds used TRBV1-TRBV30 forward primers with a C-beta reverse primer, 10 to 11 cycles each. TCRdb reanalysed the multiplex PCR reads using MiXCR and keeps one entry per CDR3 protein. The sample includes around 81,000 distinct CDR3 sequences, over 70% of them seen just once. Notes on this clonotype: The antigen is undetermined.

Sequenced input: liver tumor tissue from sampling region 4. Noted subset: tumor region T4, right-lateral pole. This TCR came from an older woman with primary liver carcinoma and hepatitis B virus infection. V is TRBV4-1 and J is TRBJ2-1; 11 positions agree with TRBD2. Here the CDR3 reads CTSSQETSGDVNEQFF. CDR3 in DNA: TGCACTAGCAGCCAAGAGACTAGCGGGGATGTCAATGAGCAGTTCTTC.